This T cell receptor beta chain was found in a study of shared clonotypes between healthy human individuals (dated by TCRdb to 2020 to 2021). Turning to the overall study: The cohort included three men and a couple of women between 18 and 49 years of age. Between about 0.8 and 9.5 billion PBMCs per donor were obtained by leukapheresis. To estimate repertoire size and how much clonotype sharing occurs between individuals, the study deeply sequenced the blood TCR repertoires of five healthy adults. To increase sequencing depth and limit assay-specific biases, different laboratories used diverse techniques to prepare libraries and sequence TCR repertoires. Per donor, three plates each were used for CD4 naive and CD4 memory, two for CD8 naive, and one for CD8 memory.

Regarding this clone: Its antigen is still unknown. No quality values exist for individual bases; no much larger clone is one base distant.

Study-wide conclusions, independent of this receptor: Compared with non-shared clonotypes, the clonotypes found in all four sorted-subset donors had higher generation probabilities. Incomplete sequencing was indicated by rarefaction of sorted-subset datasets, despite the large sequencing depth. Pairwise subsampling indicated that sequencing depth was expected to affect the degree of clonotype sharing among donors. Across a few donors, around 5% of naive CD4, 3.5% of naive CD8, approximately 2.5% of memory CD4, and around 0.4% of memory CD8 clonotypes were shared. Sampling was restricted to blood, and TCR repertoires in tissue are likely to differ from TCR repertoires in blood. The small number of donors limited the genetic and exposure-history diversity represented. Estimated clonotype richness was generally larger for naive than for memory subsets.

Healthy HIV-negative adults with no recently reported acute infections or vaccinations were included as donors. Every donor was a Caucasian adult living in Nashville, Tennessee, USA. CD4+ T cells were enriched by magnetic negative selection; naive cells were then positively selected on CD45RA, and the negative fraction formed the memory subset. After blood collection by leukapheresis, PBMCs were isolated using Ficoll-Histopaque density gradient centrifugation and then cryopreserved in the vapor phase of liquid nitrogen. Analytical flow cytometry was used to check the purity and quantity of each magnetically sorted T cell population. From each sorted fraction, genomic DNA was isolated and quantified by UV absorbance on a Nanodrop 2000c. The CDR3 sequence holds 13 residues, the cysteine and phenylalanine included. The entry retains the CDR3 DNA only, 39 bases that are in frame from base 1. Trimming leaves V shorter by 4 bases and J shorter by 7 bases, with the junction holding 3 bases beyond the gene matches. Sequences SEHNR (CDR1) and FQNEAQ (CDR2) are obtained from the germline V gene (reference sequence).

TCR CDR3 regions were amplified from genomic DNA by multiplex PCR using the deep immunoSEQ assay. For each cell subset, the extracted genomic DNA was distributed evenly across all wells of several immunoSEQ 96-well plates, and each plate served as one replicate. For sorted subsets, approximately 200 ng of genomic DNA, equivalent to 25,000 to 35,000 T cell genomes, went into each replicate PCR. Purified libraries were measured with a Qubit 3.0 fluorometer, size-checked on a Bioanalyzer 2100, and measured again with the KAPA Library Quantification kit. Each immunoSEQ 96-well plate was sequenced on its own single-read 150-cycle Illumina NextSeq 550 flow cell. The published analysis was carried out like this. Because the immunoSEQ output included only junctional sequences and no quality scores, the filtering could not be the same as the filtering used for full-length reads. To assign V/J genes and CDR3, sequences were annotated using PyIR, a Python wrapper for IgBLAST v1.9, with IMGT germline references. Any read was removed if the V/J assignment was weak (E-value above 1e-6), the CDR3 was missing, or the read contained stop codons, out-of-frame junctions, or ambiguous translated residues. V3J clonotypes were defined by identical inferred V gene, J gene, and CDR3 amino acid sequence. Percentage overlap between repertoires was computed as shared unique clonotypes divided by the size of the smaller repertoire. Repertoire richness was assessed with RTK rarefaction, the Chao1 estimator, and Recon v2.1 estimates of unobserved clonotypes. For all TCRbeta clonotypes obtained by the gDNA method from four donors, generation probabilities were computed with OLGA. TCRdb mirrors the immuneACCESS table, restricted to in-frame sequences. Some clones are absent from its copies; in checked studies, under half trace to an unresolved V gene, and the reason for the others is unknown. That table supplies the V and J calls and clone size; D and trimming were determined from the DNA. Counted in this sample were some 1.1 million clones; roughly 80% of them appeared once. The biggest ten clones account for 0.89% of the sample.

The TCR comes from a man aged 18 to 35 in good health. Some clones in this sample may be carry-over from other donors' samples. This chain joins TRBV7-9 to TRBJ1-5, with 8 middle bases fitting TRBD1. The sample taken for sequencing was memory CD4+ T cells from PBMCs. The intended sense of this specimen's cell subset or site label: CD45RA-negative fraction. The CDR3 reads as follows: CASSYGQGQPQHF. Here is the DNA: TGTGCCAGCAGCTACGGACAGGGACAGCCCCAGCATTTT. The full variable domain, completed from the reference TRBV7-9 and TRBJ1-5 proteins outside the CDR3, reads DTGVSQNPRHKITKRGQNVTFRCDPISEHNRLYWYRQTLGQGPEFLTYFQNEAQLEKSRLLSDRFSAERPKGSFSTLEIQRTEQGDSAMYLCASSYGQGQPQHFGDGTRLSIL.